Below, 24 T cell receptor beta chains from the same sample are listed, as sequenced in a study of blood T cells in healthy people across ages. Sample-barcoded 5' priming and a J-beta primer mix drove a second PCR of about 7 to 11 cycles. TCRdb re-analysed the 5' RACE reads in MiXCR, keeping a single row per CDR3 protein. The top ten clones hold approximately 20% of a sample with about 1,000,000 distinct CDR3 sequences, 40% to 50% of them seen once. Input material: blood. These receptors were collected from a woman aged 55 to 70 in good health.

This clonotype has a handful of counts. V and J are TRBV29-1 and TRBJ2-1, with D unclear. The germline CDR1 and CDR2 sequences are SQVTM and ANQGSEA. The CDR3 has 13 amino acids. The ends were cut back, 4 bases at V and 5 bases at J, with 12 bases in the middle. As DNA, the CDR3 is TGCAGCGTTGTAGGCCAGACGAACAATGAGCAGTTCTTC. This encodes CSVVGQTNNEQFF.

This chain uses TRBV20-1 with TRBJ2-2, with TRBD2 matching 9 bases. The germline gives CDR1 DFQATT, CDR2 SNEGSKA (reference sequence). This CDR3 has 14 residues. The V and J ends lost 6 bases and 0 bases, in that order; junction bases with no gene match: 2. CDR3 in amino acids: CSAGLATNTGELFF. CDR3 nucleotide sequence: TGCAGTGCCGGACTAGCGACGAACACCGGGGAGCTGTTTTTT.

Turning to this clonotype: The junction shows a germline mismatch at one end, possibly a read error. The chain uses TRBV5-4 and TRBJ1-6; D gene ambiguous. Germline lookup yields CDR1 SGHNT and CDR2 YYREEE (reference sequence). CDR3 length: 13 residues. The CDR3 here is CASSTPGDSPPHF. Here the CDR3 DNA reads TGTGCCAGCAGCACGCCGGGCGATTCACCCCCCCACTTT.

The CDR3 DNA sequence: TGCAGTGCTAGAGGGCATTCGGGGACCTATGGCTACACCTTC. Its protein is CSARGHSGTYGYTF. The chain couples TRBV20-1 to TRBJ1-2, with a weak D call TRBD1 (5 bases). Trimming removed 1 base at V and 4 bases at J, with 13 bases between. CDR3 length equals 14 residues. CDR1 is DFQATT, CDR2 SNEGSKA, per germline (reference sequence).

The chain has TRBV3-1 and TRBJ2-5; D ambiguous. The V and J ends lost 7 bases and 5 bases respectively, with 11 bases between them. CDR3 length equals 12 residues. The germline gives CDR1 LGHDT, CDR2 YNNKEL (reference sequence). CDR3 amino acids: CASKGDWETQYF. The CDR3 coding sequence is TGTGCCAGCAAGGGCGATTGGGAGACCCAGTACTTC.

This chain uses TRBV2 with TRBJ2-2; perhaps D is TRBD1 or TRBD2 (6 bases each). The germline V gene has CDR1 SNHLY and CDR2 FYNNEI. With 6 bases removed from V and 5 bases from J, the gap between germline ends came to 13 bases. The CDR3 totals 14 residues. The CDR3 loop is CASRRGERTGELFF. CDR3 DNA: TGTGCCAGCAGGAGGGGGGAACGGACCGGGGAGCTGTTTTTT. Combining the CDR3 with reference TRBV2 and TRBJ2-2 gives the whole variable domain EPEVTQTPSHQVTQMGQEVILRCVPISNHLYFYWYRQILGQKVEFLVSFYNNEISEKSEIFDDQFSVERPDGSNFTLKIRSTKLEDSAMYFCASRRGERTGELFFGEGSRLTVL.

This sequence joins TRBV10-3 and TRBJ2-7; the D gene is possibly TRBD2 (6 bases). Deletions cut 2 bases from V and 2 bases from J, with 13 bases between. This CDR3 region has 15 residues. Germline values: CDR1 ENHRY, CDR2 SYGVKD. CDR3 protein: CAISEPGRGTYEQYF. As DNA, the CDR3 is TGTGCCATCAGTGAGCCAGGGCGCGGGACCTACGAGCAGTACTTC.

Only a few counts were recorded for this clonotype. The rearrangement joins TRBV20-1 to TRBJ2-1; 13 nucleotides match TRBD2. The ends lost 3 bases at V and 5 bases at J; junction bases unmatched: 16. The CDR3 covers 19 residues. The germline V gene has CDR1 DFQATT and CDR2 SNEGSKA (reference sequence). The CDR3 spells CSASGSIGLAGVWNNEQFF. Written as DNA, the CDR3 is TGCAGTGCTAGCGGGAGCATAGGACTAGCGGGAGTGTGGAACAATGAGCAGTTCTTC.

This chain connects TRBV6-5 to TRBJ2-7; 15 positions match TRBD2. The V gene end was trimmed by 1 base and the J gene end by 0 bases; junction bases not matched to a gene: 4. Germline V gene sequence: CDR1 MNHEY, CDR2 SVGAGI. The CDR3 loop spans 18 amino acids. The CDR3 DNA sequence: TGTGCCAGCAGTTACTGGGGACTAGCGGGAGGACGCTCCTACGAGCAGTACTTC. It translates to CASSYWGLAGGRSYEQYF.

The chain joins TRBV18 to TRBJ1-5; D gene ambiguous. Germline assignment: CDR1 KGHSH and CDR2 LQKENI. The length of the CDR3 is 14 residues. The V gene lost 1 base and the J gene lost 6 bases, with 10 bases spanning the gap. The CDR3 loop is CASSPQAGGQPQHF. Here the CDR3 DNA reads TGTGCCAGCTCACCACAGGCAGGAGGTCAGCCCCAGCATTTT.

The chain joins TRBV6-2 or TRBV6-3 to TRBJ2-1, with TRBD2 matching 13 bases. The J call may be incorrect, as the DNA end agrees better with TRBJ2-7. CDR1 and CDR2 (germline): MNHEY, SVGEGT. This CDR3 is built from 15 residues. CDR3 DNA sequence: TGTGCCAGCAGTTTGGGACTAGCGGGGCACAATGAGCAGTACTTC. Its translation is CASSLGLAGHNEQYF.

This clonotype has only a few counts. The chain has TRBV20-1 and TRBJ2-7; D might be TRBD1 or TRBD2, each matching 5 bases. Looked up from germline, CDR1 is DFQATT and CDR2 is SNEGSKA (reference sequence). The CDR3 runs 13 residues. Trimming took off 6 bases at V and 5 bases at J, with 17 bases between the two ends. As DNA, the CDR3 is TGCAGTGCCAAACTTGGGGGACGCGACGAGCAGTACTTC. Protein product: CSAKLGGRDEQYF.

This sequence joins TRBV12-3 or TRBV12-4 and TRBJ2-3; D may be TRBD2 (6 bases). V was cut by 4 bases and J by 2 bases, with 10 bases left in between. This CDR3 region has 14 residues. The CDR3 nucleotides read TGTGCCAGCAGTTGGCGGGATTACACAGATACGCAGTATTTT. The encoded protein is CASSWRDYTDTQYF.

DNA for the CDR3: TGTGCCAGCACCCCCTCGAGCGGGAGGGGTGCGAAAGAGCAGTACTTC. Amino acids: CASTPSSGRGAKEQYF. The chain has TRBV11-2 and TRBJ2-4; 10 nucleotides line up with TRBD2. The V gene's germline CDR1 is SGHAT and CDR2 FQNNGV. V lost 7 bases and J lost 13; bases outside the gene matches: 19. The CDR3 extends over 16 amino acids. The full variable domain, its missing parts supplied by reference TRBV11-2 and TRBJ2-4, is EAGVAQSPRYKIIEKRQSVAFWCNPISGHATLYWYQQILGQGPKLLIQFQNNGVVDDSQLPKDRFSAERLKGVDSTLKIQPAKLEDSAVYLCASTPSSGRGAKEQYFGAGTRLSVL.

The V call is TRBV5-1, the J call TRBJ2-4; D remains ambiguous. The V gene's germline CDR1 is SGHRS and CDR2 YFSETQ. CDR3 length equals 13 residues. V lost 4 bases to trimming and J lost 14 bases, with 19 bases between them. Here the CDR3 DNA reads TGCGCCAGCAGCCCCGACGGGCGCCGAACTAAGTACTTC. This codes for CASSPDGRRTKYF.

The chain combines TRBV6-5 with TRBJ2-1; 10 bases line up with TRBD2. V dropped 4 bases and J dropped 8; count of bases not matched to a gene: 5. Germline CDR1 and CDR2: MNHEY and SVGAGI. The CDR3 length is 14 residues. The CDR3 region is CASSSSGSYDEQFF. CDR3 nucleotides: TGTGCCAGCAGTTCTAGCGGGAGTTATGATGAGCAGTTCTTC.

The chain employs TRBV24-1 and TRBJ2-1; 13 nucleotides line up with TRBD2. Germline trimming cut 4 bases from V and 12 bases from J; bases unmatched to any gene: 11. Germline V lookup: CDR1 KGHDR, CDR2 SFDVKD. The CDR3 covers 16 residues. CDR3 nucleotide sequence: TGTGCCACCAGTGAGACCGGGACTAGCGGGAACTCGGGGCAGTTCTTC. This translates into CATSETGTSGNSGQFF.

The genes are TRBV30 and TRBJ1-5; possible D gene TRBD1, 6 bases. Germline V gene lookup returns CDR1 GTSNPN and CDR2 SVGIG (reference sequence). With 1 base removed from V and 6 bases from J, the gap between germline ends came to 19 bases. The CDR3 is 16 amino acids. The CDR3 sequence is CAWSAETGRGIQPQHF. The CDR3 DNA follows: TGTGCCTGGAGTGCAGAAACAGGGAGAGGTATTCAGCCCCAGCATTTT.

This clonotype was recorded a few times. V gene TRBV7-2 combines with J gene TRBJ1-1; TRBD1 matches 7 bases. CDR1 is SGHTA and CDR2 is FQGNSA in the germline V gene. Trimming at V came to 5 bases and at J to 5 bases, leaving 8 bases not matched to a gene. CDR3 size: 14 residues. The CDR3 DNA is TGTGCCAGCAGCGTAGACCCAGGGGGTACTGAAGCTTTCTTT. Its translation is CASSVDPGGTEAFF.

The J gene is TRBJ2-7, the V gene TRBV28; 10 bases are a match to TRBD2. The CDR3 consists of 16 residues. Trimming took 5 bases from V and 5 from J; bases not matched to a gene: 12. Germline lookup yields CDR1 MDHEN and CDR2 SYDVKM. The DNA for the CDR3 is TGTGCCAGCAGTGAAGTCGGGATTAGCGGGAGGCACGAGCAGTACTTC. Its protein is CASSEVGISGRHEQYF.

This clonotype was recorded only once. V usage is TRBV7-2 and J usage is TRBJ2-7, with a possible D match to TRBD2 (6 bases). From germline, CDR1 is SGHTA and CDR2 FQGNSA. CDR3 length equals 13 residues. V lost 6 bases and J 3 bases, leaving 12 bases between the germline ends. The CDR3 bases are TGTGCCAGCAGTCAGCCGGGAGACTACGAGCAGTACTTC. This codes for CASSQPGDYEQYF. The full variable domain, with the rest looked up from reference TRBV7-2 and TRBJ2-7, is GAGVSQSPSNKVTEKGKDVELRCDPISGHTALYWYRQSLGQGLEFLIYFQGNSAPDKSGLPSDRFSAERTGGSVSTLTIQRTQQEDSAVYLCASSQPGDYEQYFGPGTRLTVT.

CDR3 in amino acids: CASSQARGGDYEQYF. CDR3 in DNA: TGTGCCAGCAGTCAGGCCCGGGGGGGGGACTACGAGCAGTACTTC. The J gene is TRBJ2-7, the V gene TRBV28, with 8 bases aligning to TRBD2. The CDR3 is 15 amino acids. Germline V gene sequence: CDR1 MDHEN, CDR2 SYDVKM. V was pared by 5 bases and J by 3 bases, with 9 bases of the junction left unmatched.

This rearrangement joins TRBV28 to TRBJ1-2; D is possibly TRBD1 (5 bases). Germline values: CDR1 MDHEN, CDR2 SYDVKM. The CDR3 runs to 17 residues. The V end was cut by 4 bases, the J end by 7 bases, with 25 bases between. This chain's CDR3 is CASSSSGGNQGSRGYTF. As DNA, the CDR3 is TGTGCCAGCAGTTCATCGGGGGGAAATCAGGGATCTCGTGGCTACACCTTC.

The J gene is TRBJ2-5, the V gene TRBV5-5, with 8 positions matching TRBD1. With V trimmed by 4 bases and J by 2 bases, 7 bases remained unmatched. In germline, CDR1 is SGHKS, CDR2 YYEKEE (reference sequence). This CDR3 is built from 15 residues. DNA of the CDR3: TGTGCCAGCAGCCCCCAGGGGGCCATTCAAGAGACCCAGTACTTC. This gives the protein CASSPQGAIQETQYF. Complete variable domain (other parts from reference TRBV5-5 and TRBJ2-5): DAGVTQSPTHLIKTRGQQVTLRCSPISGHKSVSWYQQVLGQGPQFIFQYYEKEERGRGNFPDRFSARQFPNYSSELNVNALLLGDSALYLCASSPQGAIQETQYFGPGTRLLVL.